The present T cell receptor delta chain was sequenced within a study of γδ T cells in repeated Plasmodium falciparum infection (dated by TCRdb to 2020 to 2023). Turning to the overall study: The natural-infection arm enrolled Malian children exposed to intense seasonal malaria transmission, compared against age and gender matched Australian children. Five malaria-naive U.S. adults underwent four controlled human malaria infections by bites from P. falciparum NF54-infected Anopheles stephensi mosquitoes over roughly 580 days. Samples were collected from controlled-infection subjects at baseline, immediately before selected infections, and 21 days after each infection. Malian gammadelta TCR repertoires were analysed cross-sectionally during no-transmission periods and longitudinally across acute febrile malaria episodes. Using both natural infection in Mali and controlled human malaria infection, the study looked at the way repeated Plasmodium falciparum infection shapes the human gammadelta T cell repertoire.

Of note for this clone: This receptor's antigen is unknown. The protein that TCRdb holds for this DNA derives from a much larger clone and differs from the translated DNA at residue 6, which likely indicates a read error; the protein shown here is translated from the DNA.

The paper as a whole reports these results and caveats: In Vdelta2-negative, largely Vdelta1+, gammadelta TCR repertoires, repeated controlled infections appeared to drive waves of new clonotype selection. Generalizability was limited because the Malian cohort was drawn from a small rural village of predominantly one ethnic group. Vgamma9/Vdelta2+ TCR repertoires kept a highly stable polyclonal repertoire across time and infection, and many TCRgamma sequences overlapped between individuals. Compared with the repertoires of Australian children, the Vdelta2-negative gammadelta TCR repertoires of Malian children appeared more clonally expanded, less diverse and less shared. Analysis of inter-individual variability in gammadelta T cell responses was limited by the small size of the controlled-infection cohort.

For bulk TCR repertoire analysis, Vgamma9/Vdelta2+ and Vdelta2-negative gammadelta T cell populations were flow-sorted out of peripheral blood mononuclear cells. Via the germline V gene, CDR1 is TSWWSYY and CDR2 QGS. From V the trimming removes 6 bases and from J it removes 0 bases, while the gene matches leave 14 bases of the junction unaccounted for. Spanning cysteine to phenylalanine, the CDR3 consists of 19 amino acids. Solely the CDR3 DNA is kept, with 57 bases framed from the first base. Receptor libraries were prepared by multiplex PCR. The reads were generated on an Illumina MiSeq. Each sorted gammadelta T cell sample was sequenced for both the TCR gamma (TRG) and TCR delta (TRD) chains. The authors processed their data as follows. Clonotype tree plots, accumulated frequency of the top 20 clonotypes, diversity index (DI) and D75 metrics were included in the repertoire analyses. Via CATT, TCRdb reprocessed the public reads, and rows with identical DNA were then joined. The V and J calls shown here were made by TCRdb, not taken from the authors' results. The sample records around 82,000 delta-chain clones, 1.4% of which are singletons. 7% to 9.5% of the sample goes to the ten largest clones.

This sequence was found in a pool of human donors (malaria-infected and uninfected, not separated). Sequencing was performed on gamma-delta T cells from blood. Recombination linked TRDV1 to TRDJ1, with 12 middle bases fitting TRDD3. The DNA sequence is given as TGTGCTCTTGGCTACCTCTGGGGGATACGGGGGGAGTACACCGATAAACTCATCTTT. Its translation is CALGYLWGIRGEYTDKLIF.